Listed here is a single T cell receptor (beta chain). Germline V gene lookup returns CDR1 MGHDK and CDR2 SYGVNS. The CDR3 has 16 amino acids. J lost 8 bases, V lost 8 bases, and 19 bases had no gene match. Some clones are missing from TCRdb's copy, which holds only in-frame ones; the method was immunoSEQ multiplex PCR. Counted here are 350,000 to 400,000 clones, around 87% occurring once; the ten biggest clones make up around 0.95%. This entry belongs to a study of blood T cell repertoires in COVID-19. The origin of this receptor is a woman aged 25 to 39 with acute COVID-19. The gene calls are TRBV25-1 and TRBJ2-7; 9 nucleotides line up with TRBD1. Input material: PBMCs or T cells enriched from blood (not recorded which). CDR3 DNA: TGTGCCAGCGGAGAGACAAAACCGGGACAGGGTACGAAGCAGTACTTC. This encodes CASGETKPGQGTKQYF.